The rows below give T cell receptor beta chains drawn from one sample of a study of shared clonotypes between healthy human individuals. This table comes from immunoSEQ multiplex PCR, and its TCRdb copy is limited to in-frame clones, with some not included. This sample has 750,000 to 1,000,000 clones, with more than 85% found just once. The sample comprised naive CD8+ T cells sorted from blood. The source is a man aged 25 to 40 in good health. CDR3s include the opening cysteine and the closing phenylalanine or tryptophan. The order of the fields is V gene, J gene, clone size, CDR3 protein. Expanded clones are given a class, and other clones once, few, many or no size at all.

v_gene: TRBV10-3; j_gene: TRBJ2-6; abundance: .; CDR3aa: CAISDVAAGANVLTF
v_gene: TRBV29-1; j_gene: TRBJ2-1; abundance: once; CDR3aa: CSVETLPTYNEQFF
v_gene: TRBV27; j_gene: TRBJ1-1; abundance: .; CDR3aa: CASRRTGQSTEAFF
v_gene: TRBV27; j_gene: TRBJ2-7; abundance: .; CDR3aa: CASSFKDESYEQYF
v_gene: TRBV29-1; j_gene: TRBJ2-3; abundance: .; CDR3aa: CSVEPLGSTDTQYF
v_gene: TRBV19; j_gene: TRBJ2-7; abundance: .; CDR3aa: CASSPSGGSSYEQYF
v_gene: TRBV2; j_gene: TRBJ2-7; abundance: .; CDR3aa: CASSEAGISSYEQYF
v_gene: TRBV15; j_gene: TRBJ2-1; abundance: .; CDR3aa: CATSRGLAGGEEQFF
v_gene: TRBV13; j_gene: TRBJ2-7; abundance: .; CDR3aa: CASSQGTSRSYEQYF
v_gene: TRBV7-9; j_gene: TRBJ2-1; abundance: once; CDR3aa: CASSGTSGALAVNEQFF
v_gene: TRBV2; j_gene: TRBJ2-7; abundance: .; CDR3aa: CASSERRNPYEQYF
v_gene: TRBV29-1; j_gene: TRBJ2-7; abundance: .; CDR3aa: CSVEGDTAYEQYF
v_gene: TRBV29-1; j_gene: TRBJ2-4; abundance: .; CDR3aa: CSVERLGENIQYF
v_gene: TRBV7-2; j_gene: TRBJ2-3; abundance: .; CDR3aa: CASSLAQGGAGDTQYF
v_gene: TRBV18; j_gene: TRBJ2-7; abundance: few; CDR3aa: CASSSTSEIYEQYF
v_gene: TRBV28; j_gene: TRBJ2-5; abundance: .; CDR3aa: CASNRAPTTPRPQYF
v_gene: TRBV4-2; j_gene: TRBJ2-7; abundance: .; CDR3aa: CASSQEGTEQYF
v_gene: TRBV7-2; j_gene: TRBJ2-3; abundance: .; CDR3aa: CASSLAGSTDTQYF
v_gene: TRBV7-6; j_gene: TRBJ2-7; abundance: .; CDR3aa: CASSLRDRGDEQYF
v_gene: TRBV2; j_gene: TRBJ2-3; abundance: .; CDR3aa: CASSEGWTSGRVTDTQYF
v_gene: TRBV27; j_gene: TRBJ2-1; abundance: .; CDR3aa: CASSRAGGQGIEQFF
v_gene: TRBV7-9; j_gene: TRBJ1-3; abundance: .; CDR3aa: CASSGVRGPSGNTIYF
v_gene: TRBV19; j_gene: TRBJ1-1; abundance: .; CDR3aa: CASSRLGTEAFF
v_gene: TRBV29-1; j_gene: TRBJ2-7; abundance: .; CDR3aa: CSAIGTSEYEQYF
v_gene: TRBV18; j_gene: TRBJ1-1; abundance: .; CDR3aa: CASSPPPGRQNTEAFF
v_gene: TRBV11-3; j_gene: TRBJ2-1; abundance: .; CDR3aa: CASGAGTYNEQFF
v_gene: TRBV6-6; j_gene: TRBJ2-3; abundance: .; CDR3aa: CASSSGGYDTDTQYF
v_gene: TRBV7-8; j_gene: TRBJ2-7; abundance: .; CDR3aa: CASSYRTGVKNEQYF
v_gene: TRBV27; j_gene: TRBJ2-2; abundance: .; CDR3aa: CASSLQRIPNTGELFF
v_gene: TRBV28; j_gene: TRBJ1-5; abundance: few; CDR3aa: CASSFFRIPGTVGSNQPQHF
v_gene: TRBV5-8; j_gene: TRBJ2-3; abundance: once; CDR3aa: CASTLGTSGTDTQYF
v_gene: TRBV6-5; j_gene: TRBJ2-1; abundance: .; CDR3aa: CASSYRWESYNEQFF
v_gene: TRBV5-1; j_gene: TRBJ2-7; abundance: once; CDR3aa: CASSLGLAGELYEQYF
v_gene: TRBV7-9; j_gene: TRBJ2-3; abundance: .; CDR3aa: CASSLRGLDATDTQYF
v_gene: TRBV7-2; j_gene: TRBJ2-3; abundance: .; CDR3aa: CASSLVWRGSTDTQYF
v_gene: TRBV7-9; j_gene: TRBJ2-1; abundance: .; CDR3aa: CASSYPPGAYNEQFF
v_gene: TRBV5-1; j_gene: TRBJ2-7; abundance: .; CDR3aa: CASSEGLAASYEQYF
v_gene: TRBV5-4; j_gene: TRBJ2-7; abundance: .; CDR3aa: CASSLPEANTYEQYF
v_gene: TRBV27; j_gene: TRBJ2-7; abundance: once; CDR3aa: CASSLGYRDVSYEQYF
v_gene: TRBV18; j_gene: TRBJ1-4; abundance: .; CDR3aa: CASSPRTGGTNEKLFF
v_gene: TRBV10-2; j_gene: TRBJ2-1; abundance: .; CDR3aa: CASSPTVRRVNEQFF
v_gene: TRBV10-3; j_gene: TRBJ2-2; abundance: .; CDR3aa: CAIRTRDSNTGELFF